This entry lists 18 T cell receptor beta chains sequenced from one sample in a study of blood T cells in healthy people across ages (dated by TCRdb to between 2015 and 2016). Receptors were amplified or captured by 5' RACE. Sequenced using an Illumina HiSeq 2500. A second PCR of roughly 6 to 11 cycles was run with a J-beta primer mix and a sample-barcoded 5' primer. TCRdb reprocessed the public reads (quality trimming at Q25 with fastp, clone calling with MiXCR) and kept in-frame beta chains. Each CDR3 protein appears once, grouped with its most common genes and DNA. In all, the sample holds approximately 780,000 distinct CDR3 sequences, and around 25% of those were seen once. The top ten clones comprise under 3% of the sample. These data also featured in a second study, about T cells of mothers and their children.

Sequenced: blood. The receptors derive from a boy younger than 18 in good health.

The J gene is TRBJ2-5, the V gene TRBV13, with TRBD2 matching 10 bases. The J call may be mistaken, given a closer DNA end match to TRBJ2-1. The length of the CDR3 is 18 residues. Germline CDR1 and CDR2: PRHDT and FYEKMQ (reference sequence). The CDR3 DNA follows: TGTGCCAGCAGCGGCCGGACTAGCGGATGGGGGCCCTACAATGAGCAGTTCTTC. It is translated as CASSGRTSGWGPYNEQFF.

This sequence joins TRBV10-3 and TRBJ2-7; 8 positions match TRBD1. The germline gives CDR1 ENHRY, CDR2 SYGVKD. Trimming removed 3 bases from V and 3 bases from J; junction bases left unmatched: 1. The CDR3 consists of 13 residues. In DNA form, the CDR3 reads TGTGCCATCAGTGATGGGACAGGCTACGAGCAGTACTTC. Its protein is CAISDGTGYEQYF.

A note on this clonotype: In this CDR3 the conserved last residue, phenylalanine or tryptophan, is missing, so a read error is likely. The chain has TRBV6-1 and TRBJ2-7; 11 nucleotides align to TRBD1. V shed 1 base, J shed 3 bases, and the junction held 2 bases outside the gene matches. CDR3 size: 15 residues. CDR1 is MNHNS and CDR2 is SASEGT in the germline V gene. CDR3 amino acids: CASSEGTGGVYEQYL. The CDR3 DNA reads TGTGCCAGCAGTGAAGGGACAGGGGGCGTCTACGAGCAGTACCTC.

In this sample, this clonotype turned up a few times. The chain has TRBV28 and TRBJ2-6; no reliable D call. The germline gives CDR1 MDHEN, CDR2 SYDVKM. The V and J ends lost 5 bases and 2 bases respectively, with 13 bases between them. The CDR3 is made up of 16 amino acids. CDR3 amino acids: CASSTGELAGANVLTF. CDR3 coding DNA: TGTGCCAGCAGTACCGGCGAATTGGCTGGGGCCAACGTCCTGACTTTC.

This clonotype has only a few counts. The chain is built from TRBV20-1 and TRBJ2-5; the D gene is possibly TRBD1 (6 bases). Germline assignment: CDR1 DFQATT and CDR2 SNEGSKA (reference sequence). Trimming pared 1 base from V and 1 base from J, leaving 10 bases between. CDR3 length: 14 amino acids. The chain's CDR3 is CSARVRDIQETQYF. DNA of the CDR3: TGCAGTGCTAGAGTCCGGGACATCCAAGAGACCCAGTACTTC.

This clonotype has only a few counts. The chain has TRBV25-1 and TRBJ1-2; D not resolved. This CDR3 contains 15 residues. Trimming cost V 4 bases and J 4 bases, with 16 bases left between them. The V gene's germline CDR1 is MGHDK and CDR2 SYGVNS. The CDR3 sequence is CASSGPTRDSYGYTF. CDR3 nucleotides: TGTGCCAGCAGTGGGCCTACAAGGGATTCCTATGGCTACACCTTC.

V is TRBV20-1 and J is TRBJ2-2; 10 bases are shared with TRBD2. V lost 2 bases to trimming and J lost 2 bases; unmatched junction nucleotides: 8. CDR1 DFQATT and CDR2 SNEGSKA come from the germline V gene (reference sequence). The CDR3 sequence is 17 residues long. CDR3: CSARHSGRSFNTGELFF. In DNA form, the CDR3 reads TGCAGTGCTAGACATAGCGGGAGGTCCTTTAACACCGGGGAGCTGTTTTTT.

This clonotype showed up just a few times. One end of the junction varies from germline; a read error may be responsible. V gene TRBV4-2 combines with J gene TRBJ2-1; TRBD2 matches at 7 bases. CDR1 is LGHNA, CDR2 YNFKEQ, per germline. The CDR3 runs 17 residues. The CDR3 loop reads CASGQGSGEYSYNEQFF. CDR3 nucleotide sequence: TGTGCCAGCGGCCAAGGGAGCGGGGAGTACTCCTACAATGAGCAGTTCTTC.

The chain carries TRBV28 and TRBJ1-4; D might be TRBD1 (6 bases). V dropped 3 bases and J dropped 7 bases, with 9 bases sitting between them. The CDR3 has 13 amino acids. In germline, CDR1 is MDHEN, CDR2 SYDVKM. CDR3 DNA sequence: TGTGCCAGCAGTTTGGACAGATCTGAAAAACTGTTTTTT. Translating gives CASSLDRSEKLFF.

The chain employs TRBV7-3 and TRBJ2-5; 13 positions match TRBD2. The germline V gene encodes CDR1 SGHTA and CDR2 FQGTGA. The CDR3 totals 17 residues. The V and J ends lost 4 bases and 4 bases, in that order; junction bases with no gene match: 9. This CDR3 reads CASSSGLAGRRSETQYF. The CDR3 region has the DNA TGTGCCAGCAGCTCGGGACTAGCGGGGCGTCGGTCAGAGACCCAGTACTTC.

This clonotype occurred a few times. This chain uses TRBV20-1 with TRBJ2-2, with TRBD2 as a possible D gene (5 bases). The CDR3 sequence is 13 residues long. Trimming pared 3 bases from V and 4 bases from J, leaving 9 bases between. Germline lookup yields CDR1 DFQATT and CDR2 SNEGSKA (reference sequence). The CDR3 DNA sequence: TGCAGTGCTAGTTCCGGGGTCACCGGGGAGCTGTTTTTT. This translates into CSASSGVTGELFF.

The chain has TRBV10-3 and TRBJ2-5; D might be TRBD2 (6 bases). The end of the DNA is better explained by TRBJ2-1, so the J call may be wrong. Per the germline V gene, CDR1 is ENHRY and CDR2 is SYGVKD. The CDR3 totals 14 residues. The CDR3 DNA reads as TGTGCCATCAGTGATCCCGGGGGAAGGGATGAGCAGTTCTTC. Amino acids: CAISDPGGRDEQFF.

Comments on this clonotype: The conserved phenylalanine or tryptophan normally closing the CDR3 is absent here, so this likely arose from a read error. The V and J genes are TRBV7-3 and TRBJ1-1, with D unresolved. Trimming left V 0 bases short and J 3 bases short, with 5 bases between. CDR3 size: 13 residues. From germline, CDR1 is SGHTA and CDR2 FQGTGA. The CDR3 reads CASSLTRDTEAFS. CDR3 nucleotide sequence: TGTGCCAGCAGCTTAACCCGGGACACTGAAGCTTTCTCT.

V and J are TRBV4-3 and TRBJ2-7, with D possibly TRBD2 on 6 matching bases. The V and J ends lost 0 bases and 11 bases respectively, with 14 bases between them. Germline values: CDR1 LGHNA, CDR2 YSLEER. This CDR3 contains 13 residues. CDR3 in DNA: TGCGCCAGCAGCCAAGAATCTCGTGGGGAGGAGTACTTC. As protein: CASSQESRGEEYF.

Comments on this clonotype: Compared with germline, one end of the junction differs, possibly owing to a read error. The rearrangement links TRBV2 to TRBJ2-5; 10 positions agree with TRBD2. Germline V gene data show CDR1 as SNHLY and CDR2 as FYNNEI. CDR3 length: 15 amino acids. The CDR3 nucleotides read TGTGCCAGCAGTGACGCCGTAGGACTAGCGGCCTCCGAGTTCTTC. Translated, it gives CASSDAVGLAASEFF.

V gene TRBV4-1 combines with J gene TRBJ2-2; TRBD1 aligns across 12 bases. With 3 bases clipped from V and 7 bases from J, the junction kept 3 bases outside the gene matches. The germline V gene has CDR1 MGHRA and CDR2 YSYEKL. The CDR3 is made up of 15 amino acids. CDR3: CASSQGQGASGELFF. Written as DNA, the CDR3 is TGCGCCAGCAGCCAGGGACAGGGGGCAAGCGGGGAGCTGTTTTTT.

The chain couples TRBV28 to TRBJ1-4, with D perhaps matching TRBD1 (5 bases). CDR3 size: 15 residues. In germline, CDR1 is MDHEN, CDR2 SYDVKM. V shed 2 bases and J shed 4 bases, with 11 bases lying between them. The CDR3 is CASSLTGGFNEKLFF. CDR3 coding DNA: TGTGCCAGCAGTTTAACGGGGGGTTTTAATGAAAAACTGTTTTTT.

This chain connects TRBV12-3 or TRBV12-4 to TRBJ2-5; 7 bases align to TRBD1. The J segment lost 13 bases and the V segment lost 3 bases, leaving 17 bases of the junction unmatched. The CDR3 is made up of 15 amino acids. As DNA, the CDR3 is TGTGCCAGCAGTTTCCTAGGGACAGCGGCTGAGGGACCGTACTTC. The encoded protein is CASSFLGTAAEGPYF.